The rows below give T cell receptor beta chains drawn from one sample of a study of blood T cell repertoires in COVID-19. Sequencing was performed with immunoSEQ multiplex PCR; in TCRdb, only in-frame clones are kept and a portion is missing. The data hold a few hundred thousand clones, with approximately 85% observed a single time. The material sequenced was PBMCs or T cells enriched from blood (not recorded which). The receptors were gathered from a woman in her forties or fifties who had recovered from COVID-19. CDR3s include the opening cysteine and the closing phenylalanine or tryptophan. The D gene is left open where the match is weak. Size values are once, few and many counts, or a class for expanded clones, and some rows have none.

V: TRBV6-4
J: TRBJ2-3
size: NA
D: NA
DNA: TGTGCCAGCAGCTTCACACCGACAGATACGCAGTATTTT
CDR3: CASSFTPTDTQYF

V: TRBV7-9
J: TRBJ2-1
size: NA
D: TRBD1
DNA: TGTGCCAGCAGCTTAGGGACAGGGTTTCTCGATGAGCAGTTCTTC
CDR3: CASSLGTGFLDEQFF

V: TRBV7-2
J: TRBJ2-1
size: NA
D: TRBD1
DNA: TGTGCCAGCACCTCACGACAGGGGCAGAATGAGCAGTTCTTC
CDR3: CASTSRQGQNEQFF

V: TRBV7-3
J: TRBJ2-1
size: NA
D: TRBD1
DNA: TGTGCCAGCAGCCCCTCGGGACAGGGGGCGGACGAGCAGTTCTTC
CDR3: CASSPSGQGADEQFF

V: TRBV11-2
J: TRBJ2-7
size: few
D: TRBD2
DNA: TGTGCCAGCAGCTTGGAAGCGGGAGGAACCTACGAGCAGTACTTC
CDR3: CASSLEAGGTYEQYF

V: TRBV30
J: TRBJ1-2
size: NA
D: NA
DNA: TGTGCCTGGAGTGTAACAGGGAACTATGGCTACACCTTC
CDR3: CAWSVTGNYGYTF

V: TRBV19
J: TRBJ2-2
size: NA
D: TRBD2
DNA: TGTGCCAGTAGTATACCTTACCACAGCGGGAGGTACACCGGGGAGCTGTTTTTT
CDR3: CASSIPYHSGRYTGELFF

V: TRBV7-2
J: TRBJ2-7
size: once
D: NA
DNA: TGTGCCAGCAGCTTAGCAGGTAATTCCGCGGACGAGCAGTACTTC
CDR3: CASSLAGNSADEQYF

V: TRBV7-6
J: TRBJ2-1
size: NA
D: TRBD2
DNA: TGTGCCAGCAGCTTTTCCGGGACTAGCGACAATGAGCAGTTCTTC
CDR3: CASSFSGTSDNEQFF

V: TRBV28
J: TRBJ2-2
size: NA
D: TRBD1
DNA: TGTGCCAGCATCCCTACTGGGACAGGGGGCACCGGGGAGCTGTTTTTT
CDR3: CASIPTGTGGTGELFF

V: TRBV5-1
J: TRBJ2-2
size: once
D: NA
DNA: TGCGCCAGCAGCTTGGTACCGAGTACCGGGGAGCTGTTTTTT
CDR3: CASSLVPSTGELFF

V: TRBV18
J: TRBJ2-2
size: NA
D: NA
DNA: TGTGCCAGCTCACCATTGAGGGGAGGCACCGGGGAGCTGTTTTTT
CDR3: CASSPLRGGTGELFF

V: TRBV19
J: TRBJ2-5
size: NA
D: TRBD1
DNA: TGTGCCAGTAGTAGGGACAGGGAGGGGGGAGAGACCCAGTACTTC
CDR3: CASSRDREGGETQYF

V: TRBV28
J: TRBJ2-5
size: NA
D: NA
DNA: TGTGCCAGCAGTTCAGGGGGGCTGGAGACCCAGTACTTC
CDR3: CASSSGGLETQYF

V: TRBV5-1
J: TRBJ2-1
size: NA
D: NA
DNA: TGCGCCAGCAGCTTGGGGGTCGGGAATAACTACAATGAGCAGTTCTTC
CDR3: CASSLGVGNNYNEQFF

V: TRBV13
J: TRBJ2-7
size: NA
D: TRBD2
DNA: TGTGCCAGCAGCCCTAAACGATTTAGCGGGAGCGTCCCCTACGAGCAGTACTTC
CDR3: CASSPKRFSGSVPYEQYF

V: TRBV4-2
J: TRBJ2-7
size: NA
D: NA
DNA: TGTGCCAGCAGCCAAGTCTCGGCAGAGGCTTCCTACGAGCAGTACTTC
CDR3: CASSQVSAEASYEQYF

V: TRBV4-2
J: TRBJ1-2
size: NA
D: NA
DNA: TGTGCCAGCAGCCTAACAAGCGGCTATGGCTACACCTTC
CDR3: CASSLTSGYGYTF

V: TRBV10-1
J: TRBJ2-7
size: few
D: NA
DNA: TGCGCCAGCAGTGCGTCTAGCTGGAGCTCCTACGAGCAGTACTTC
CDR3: CASSASSWSSYEQYF

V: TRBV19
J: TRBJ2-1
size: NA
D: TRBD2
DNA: TGTGCCAGTAGTATACTCAGAGCGGGAGGGGACAATGAGCAGTTCTTC
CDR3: CASSILRAGGDNEQFF

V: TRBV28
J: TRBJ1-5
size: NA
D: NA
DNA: TGTGCCAGCAGAAAAGACAGTAGCAATCAGCCCCAGCATTTT
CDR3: CASRKDSSNQPQHF

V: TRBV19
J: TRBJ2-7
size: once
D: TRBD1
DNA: TGTGCCAGTAGCAAAGGGACAGCGACCTACGAGCAGTACTTC
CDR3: CASSKGTATYEQYF

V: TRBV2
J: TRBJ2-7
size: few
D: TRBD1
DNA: TGTGCCAGCATTCCGACAGGGGGTTCTTACGAGCAGTACTTC
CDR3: CASIPTGGSYEQYF

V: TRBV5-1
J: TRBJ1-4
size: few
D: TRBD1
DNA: TGCGCCAGCAGCTTAGACAGGGTTGCAACTAATGAAAAACTGTTTTTT
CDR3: CASSLDRVATNEKLFF

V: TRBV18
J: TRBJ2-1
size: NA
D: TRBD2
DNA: TGTGCCAGCTCACCAAAGGCTAGCGGGAGGGAACACAATGAGCAGTTCTTC
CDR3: CASSPKASGREHNEQFF

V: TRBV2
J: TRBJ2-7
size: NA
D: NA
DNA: TGTGCCAGCAGTGATGTAGAAGGCGGCGAGCAGTACTTC
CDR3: CASSDVEGGEQYF

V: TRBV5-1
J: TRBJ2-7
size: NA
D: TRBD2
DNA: TGCGCCAGCAGCTTGGGAGCTAGCGGGAGGGCTATTACCCACGAGCAGTACTTC
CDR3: CASSLGASGRAITHEQYF

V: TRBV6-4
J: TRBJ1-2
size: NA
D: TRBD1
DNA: TGTGCCAGCATTCCGGGACAGGGCTCTAACTATGGCTACACCTTC
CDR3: CASIPGQGSNYGYTF

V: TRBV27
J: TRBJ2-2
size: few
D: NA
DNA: TGTGCCAGCAGTTTATCGGGGATACTTGGAGGGCGCTACGGGGAGCTGTTTTTT
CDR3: CASSLSGILGGRYGELFF

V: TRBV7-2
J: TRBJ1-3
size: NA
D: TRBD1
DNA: TGTGCCAGCAGCTTAGTGGGGACAGTCGGGTCTGGAAACACCATATATTTT
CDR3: CASSLVGTVGSGNTIYF

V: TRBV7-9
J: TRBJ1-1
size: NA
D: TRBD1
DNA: TGTGCCAGCAGCCCGAGCCGTGGGACAGGGTTGTACACTGAAGCTTTCTTT
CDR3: CASSPSRGTGLYTEAFF

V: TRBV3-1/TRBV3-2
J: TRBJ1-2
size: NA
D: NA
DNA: TGTGCCAGCAGCCACCTACCGGGACACCGGAAAGAGGCCTACTATGGCTACACCTTC
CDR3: CASSHLPGHRKEAYYGYTF

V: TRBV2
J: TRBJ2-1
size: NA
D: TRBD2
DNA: TGTGCCAGCAGTCTGGGACTAGCGGGAAACAATGAGCAGTTCTTC
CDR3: CASSLGLAGNNEQFF

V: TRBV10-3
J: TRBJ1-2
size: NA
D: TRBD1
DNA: TGTGCCATCAGTGAGTGGGACAGAGCTAACTATGGCTACACCTTC
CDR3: CAISEWDRANYGYTF

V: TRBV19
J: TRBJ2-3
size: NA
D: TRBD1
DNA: TGTGCCAGTAGTAAGGGGGGACAGGACACAGATACGCAGTATTTT
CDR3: CASSKGGQDTDTQYF

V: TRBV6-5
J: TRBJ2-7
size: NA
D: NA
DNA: TGTGCCAGCAGTTCCGGGGGAGGTGAGCAGTACTTC
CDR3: CASSSGGGEQYF

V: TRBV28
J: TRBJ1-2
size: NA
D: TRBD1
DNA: TGTGCCAGCAGTGGAGGGGGCAGGGGGCAGTCTGGCTACACCTTC
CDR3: CASSGGGRGQSGYTF

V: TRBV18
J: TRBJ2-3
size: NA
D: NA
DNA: TGTGCCAGCTCACCGGTTTTGGGGAGACTAGGGAACACAGATACGCAGTATTTT
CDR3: CASSPVLGRLGNTDTQYF

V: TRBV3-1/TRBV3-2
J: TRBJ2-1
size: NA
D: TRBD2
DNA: TGTGCCAGCAGCCAGTCCCAGCGGGAGTACGAGCAGTTCTTC
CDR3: CASSQSQREYEQFF

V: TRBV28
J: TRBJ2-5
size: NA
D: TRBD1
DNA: TGTGCCAGCAGTCCCGGGACAGGAAACCAAGAGACCCAGTACTTC
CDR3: CASSPGTGNQETQYF

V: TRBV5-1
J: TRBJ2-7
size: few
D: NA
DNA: TGCGCCAGCAGACCTCGGACAGAGGACTACGAGCAGTACTTC
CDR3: CASRPRTEDYEQYF

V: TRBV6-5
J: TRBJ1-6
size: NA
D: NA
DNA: TGTGCCAGCAAGCAAGTCTATAATTCACCCCTCCACTTT
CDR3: CASKQVYNSPLHF

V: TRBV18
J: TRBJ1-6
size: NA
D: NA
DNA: TGTGCCAGCTCACCAGGGGGGGATAATTCACCCCTCCACTTT
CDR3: CASSPGGDNSPLHF

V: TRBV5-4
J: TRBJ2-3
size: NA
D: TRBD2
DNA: TGTGCCAGCAGCCCCTGGGCGGGAGTGGCAGATACGCAGTATTTT
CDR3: CASSPWAGVADTQYF

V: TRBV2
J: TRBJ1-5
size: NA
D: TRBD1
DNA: TGTGCCAGCAACGACAGGGGGGATCAGCCCCAGCATTTT
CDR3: CASNDRGDQPQHF

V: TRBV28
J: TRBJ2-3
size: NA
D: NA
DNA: TGTGCCAGCAGTTTATGGGTGGCGGGTCATACGCAGTATTTT
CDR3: CASSLWVAGHTQYF

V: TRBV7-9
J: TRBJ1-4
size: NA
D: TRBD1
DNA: TGTGCCAGCAGCCCACGGACAGGGGGTGCTAATGAAAAACTGTTTTTT
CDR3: CASSPRTGGANEKLFF

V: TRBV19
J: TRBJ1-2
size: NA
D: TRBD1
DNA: TGTGCCAGTAGTATAGCCCCAGGGGGCACCTATGGCTACACCTTC
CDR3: CASSIAPGGTYGYTF

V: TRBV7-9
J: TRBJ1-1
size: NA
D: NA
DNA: TGTGCCAGCAGCGCAATGGGGGCGGTGAACACTGAAGCTTTCTTT
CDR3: CASSAMGAVNTEAFF

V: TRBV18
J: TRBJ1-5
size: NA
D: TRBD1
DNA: TGTGCCAGCTCGTACCAGGCACAGGGGAAAAATCAGCCCCAGCATTTT
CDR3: CASSYQAQGKNQPQHF

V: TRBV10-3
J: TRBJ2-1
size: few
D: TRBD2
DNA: TGTGCCTCCACCCCGGGACTAGCGAACTACAATGAGCAGTTCTTC
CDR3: CASTPGLANYNEQFF

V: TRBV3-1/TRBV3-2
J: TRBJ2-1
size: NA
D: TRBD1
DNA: TGTGCCAGCAGCCAAGATCTCGTGACAGGGGGCAGCTACAATGAGCAGTTCTTC
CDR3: CASSQDLVTGGSYNEQFF

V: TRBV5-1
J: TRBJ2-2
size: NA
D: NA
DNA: TGCGCCAGCAGAGCTTCCCTAGCGTCCGGGGAGCTGTTTTTT
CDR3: CASRASLASGELFF